These T cell receptor beta chains were read from a single sample in a study of blood T cells in healthy people across ages. TCRdb independently ran MiXCR on the 5' RACE reads; one entry per CDR3 protein. The sample holds about 1.5 million distinct CDR3 sequences; about 42% are singletons and the top ten take over 3.5%. The sample taken for sequencing was blood. The receptors stem from a woman aged 18-30 years in good health. The CDR3 runs from the conserved cysteine through the conserved F or W. The order of the fields is clone size, J gene, CDR3 length, D gene, V gene, CDR3 protein, CDR3 DNA. A D gene is named only where the DNA matches it firmly. Size is omitted from some rows. Given values are once, few, many or a class for expanded clones.

size: .; J: TRBJ2-7; length: 16; D: .; V: TRBV7-9; CDR3: CASSLVRFREKSEQYF; DNA: TGTGCCAGCAGCTTAGTAAGGTTCAGGGAAAAATCCGAGCAGTACTTC
size: few; J: TRBJ2-3; length: 15; D: TRBD2; V: TRBV28; CDR3: CASMPERDRSDTQYF; DNA: TGTGCCAGTATGCCGGAGCGGGACCGTTCAGATACGCAGTATTTT
size: .; J: TRBJ2-5; length: 16; D: TRBD2; V: TRBV11-3; CDR3: CASSLVSSGGAVEQYF; DNA: TGTGCCAGCAGCTTAGTGTCCAGCGGGGGGGCAGTTGAGCAGTACTTC
size: .; J: TRBJ1-5; length: 15; D: TRBD1; V: TRBV5-1; CDR3: CASSLGSGGYQPQHF; DNA: TGCGCCAGCAGCTTGGGGTCAGGGGGCTATCAGCCCCAGCATTTT
size: .; J: TRBJ1-1; length: 14; D: .; V: TRBV6-2/TRBV6-3; CDR3: CASIPGRLNTEAFF; DNA: TGTGCCAGCATCCCCGGACGGCTGAACACTGAAGCTTTCTTT
size: .; J: TRBJ2-3; length: 14; D: TRBD2; V: TRBV20-1; CDR3: CRAPSGGAVDTQYF; DNA: TGCCGTGCTCCTAGCGGGGGGGCGGTGGATACGCAGTATTTT
size: .; J: TRBJ2-7; length: 15; D: .; V: TRBV6-5; CDR3: CASSYSSSAPYEQYF; DNA: TGTGCCAGCAGTTACTCATCCTCGGCCCCCTACGAGCAGTACTTC
size: few; J: TRBJ1-6; length: 14; D: .; V: TRBV20-1; CDR3: CSATPTGRLTPLHF; DNA: TGCAGTGCTACCCCCACAGGTCGTTTGACACCCCTCCACTTT
size: few; J: TRBJ2-7; length: 12; D: .; V: TRBV20-1; CDR3: CSARGHKGEQYF; DNA: TGCAGTGCTAGAGGACACAAAGGGGAGCAGTACTTC
size: .; J: TRBJ2-7; length: 16; D: .; V: TRBV11-2; CDR3: CASSDPWGLISYEQYF; DNA: TGTGCCAGCAGCGACCCGTGGGGCTTAATCTCCTACGAGCAGTACTTC
size: once; J: TRBJ2-7; length: 14; D: .; V: TRBV13; CDR3: CASSAGRSADEQYF; DNA: TGTGCCAGCAGCGCGGGACGGTCTGCCGACGAGCAGTACTTC
size: .; J: TRBJ2-7; length: 13; D: TRBD1; V: TRBV5-1; CDR3: CASSLAAGGEQYF; DNA: TGCGCCAGCAGCTTGGCCGCAGGGGGCGAGCAGTACTTC
size: .; J: TRBJ2-7; length: 14; D: .; V: TRBV24-1; CDR3: CATSDGDNSYEQYF; DNA: TGTGCCACCAGTGATGGGGACAACTCCTACGAGCAGTACTTC
size: .; J: TRBJ2-3; length: 15; D: .; V: TRBV4-3; CDR3: CASGRNPGAVDTQYF; DNA: TGCGCCAGCGGCCGGAACCCGGGGGCGGTAGATACGCAGTATTTT
size: .; J: TRBJ2-1; length: 12; D: .; V: TRBV12-3/TRBV12-4; CDR3: CASSPTWDEQFF; DNA: TGTGCCAGCAGCCCGACCTGGGATGAGCAGTTCTTC
size: .; J: TRBJ2-5; length: 13; D: .; V: TRBV6-5; CDR3: CASRHPHRETQYF; DNA: TGTGCCAGCAGACACCCTCACCGAGAGACCCAGTACTTC
size: .; J: TRBJ2-7; length: 12; D: .; V: TRBV5-8; CDR3: CASWGVYNEQYF; DNA: TGTGCCAGCTGGGGGGTTTACAATGAGCAGTACTTC
size: few; J: TRBJ2-3; length: 13; D: TRBD1; V: TRBV6-5; CDR3: CASSDSGQAAQYF; DNA: TGTGCCAGCAGTGACTCGGGACAGGCGGCGCAGTATTTT
size: many; J: TRBJ2-7; length: 14; D: .; V: TRBV6-5; CDR3: CASSYSGQSYEQYF; DNA: TGTGCCAGCAGTTACTCCGGACAGAGTTACGAGCAGTACTTC
size: .; J: TRBJ1-6; length: 16; D: .; V: TRBV20-1; CDR3: CSATSEGAEIMAPLHF; DNA: TGCAGTGCAACCTCAGAGGGCGCTGAAATAATGGCACCCCTCCACTTT
size: few; J: TRBJ1-2; length: 12; D: TRBD1; V: TRBV6-5; CDR3: CASMERGLGYTF; DNA: TGTGCCAGCATGGAGAGGGGGCTTGGCTACACCTTC
size: few; J: TRBJ2-7; length: 16; D: TRBD2; V: TRBV20-1; CDR3: CSARATSGSSYNEQYF; DNA: TGCAGTGCTAGAGCTACTAGCGGAAGCTCCTACAATGAGCAGTACTTC